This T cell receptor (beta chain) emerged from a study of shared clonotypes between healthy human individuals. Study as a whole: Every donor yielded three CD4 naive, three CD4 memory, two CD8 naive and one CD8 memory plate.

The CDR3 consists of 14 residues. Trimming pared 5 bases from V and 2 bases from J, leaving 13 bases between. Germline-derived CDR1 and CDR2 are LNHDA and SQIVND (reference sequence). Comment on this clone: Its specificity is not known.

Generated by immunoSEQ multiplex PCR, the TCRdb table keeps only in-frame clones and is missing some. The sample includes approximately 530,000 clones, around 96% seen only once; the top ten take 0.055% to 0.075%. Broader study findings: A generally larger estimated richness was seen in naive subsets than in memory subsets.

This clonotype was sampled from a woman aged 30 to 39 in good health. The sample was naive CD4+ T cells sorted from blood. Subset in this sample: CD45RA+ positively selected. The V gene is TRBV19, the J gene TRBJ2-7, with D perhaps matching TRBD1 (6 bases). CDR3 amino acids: CASSQHRVAYEQYF. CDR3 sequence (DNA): TGTGCCAGTAGTCAACACAGGGTCGCCTACGAGCAGTACTTC.